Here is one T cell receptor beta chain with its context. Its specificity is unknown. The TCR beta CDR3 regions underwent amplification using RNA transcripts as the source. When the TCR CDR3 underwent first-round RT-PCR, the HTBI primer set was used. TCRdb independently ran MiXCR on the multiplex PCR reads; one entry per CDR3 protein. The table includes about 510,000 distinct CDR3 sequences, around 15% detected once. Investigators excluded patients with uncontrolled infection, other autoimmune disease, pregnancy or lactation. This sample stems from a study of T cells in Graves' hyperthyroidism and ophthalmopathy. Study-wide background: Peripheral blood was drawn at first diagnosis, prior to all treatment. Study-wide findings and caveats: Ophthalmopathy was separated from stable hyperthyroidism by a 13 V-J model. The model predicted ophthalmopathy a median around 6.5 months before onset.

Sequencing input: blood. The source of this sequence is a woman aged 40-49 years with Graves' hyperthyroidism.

The CDR3 nucleotides read TGCAGTGCTAGAAACTCTGGGACAGGGGACACTGAAGCTTTCTTT. Its translation is CSARNSGTGDTEAFF. V and J are TRBV20-1 and TRBJ1-1, with 10 positions matching TRBD1. The ends lost 2 bases at V and 3 bases at J; junction bases unmatched: 6. Per the germline V gene, CDR1 is DFQATT and CDR2 is SNEGSKA (reference sequence). The CDR3 is 15 amino acids.